These 11 T cell receptor beta chains came from one sample sequenced in a study of response to subunit inactivated influenza vaccine (dated by TCRdb to the late 2010s). The library came from RT-PCR. TCRdb records Illumina HiSeq 2500 as the sequencer. The public sequencing data were trimmed at Q25 with fastp and processed into clonotypes with MiXCR by TCRdb, which kept only in-frame beta chains. Every entry covers one CDR3 protein and lists the most common genes and DNA from its rows. This sample is represented by 560,000 or so distinct CDR3 sequences; 6% to 9% of them were singletons. The ten largest clones add up to 13% of the sample. This material consisted of PBMCs from blood, taken about 24 months after vaccination. Receptors originate from a man in his fifties or sixties who received an inactivated influenza vaccine. Donor details come from another sample of the same person, matched by shared clones.

This clonotype occurred a few times. V gene TRBV12-3 or TRBV12-4 combines with J gene TRBJ1-6, with TRBD1 matching 7 bases. The V segment lost 6 bases and the J segment 6 bases; nucleotides outside the gene matches: 8. This CDR3 is built from 15 residues. In DNA, the CDR3 is TGTGCCAGCAGCTTCACCGGGACAGTTAATTCACCCCTCCACTTT. This translates into CASSFTGTVNSPLHF.

The chain is built from TRBV20-1 and TRBJ2-3, with D maybe TRBD2 (6 bases). There are 15 residues in the CDR3. Germline V lookup: CDR1 DFQATT, CDR2 SNEGSKA (reference sequence). Trimming took 6 bases from V and 3 from J, leaving 19 bases between them. This CDR3 reads CSAYRPGGETDTQYF. As DNA, the CDR3 is TGCAGTGCATACCGGCCCGGGGGAGAGACAGATACGCAGTATTTT.

The chain combines TRBV3-1 with TRBJ2-5; D may be TRBD2 (5 bases). CDR3 length: 15 amino acids. CDR1 and CDR2 from the germline V gene are LGHDT and YNNKEL (reference sequence). V was cut by 0 bases and J by 2 bases, with 10 bases left in between. Here the CDR3 reads CASSQDGLPQETQYF. In nucleotides, the CDR3 is TGTGCCAGCAGCCAAGATGGACTCCCGCAAGAGACCCAGTACTTC.

Ten or more counts support this clonotype. The chain joins TRBV30 to TRBJ1-5, with 9 positions matching TRBD1. The CDR3 length is 14 residues. The germline V gene has CDR1 GTSNPN and CDR2 SVGIG (reference sequence). V gave up 3 bases and J gave up 4 bases; unmatched junction bases: 4. CDR3 loop: CAWSGQGWNQPQHF. As DNA, the CDR3 is TGTGCCTGGAGCGGACAGGGGTGGAATCAGCCCCAGCATTTT.

The V and J genes are TRBV6-1 and TRBJ2-1; D is possibly TRBD1 (5 bases). V lost 4 bases, J lost 5 bases, and 12 bases lay in between. The CDR3 is 14 amino acids. Germline assignment: CDR1 MNHNS and CDR2 SASEGT. The DNA of the CDR3 is TGTGCCAGCAGTGTAGTGGGGCCCGACAATGAGCAGTTCTTC. Translated, it gives CASSVVGPDNEQFF.

The rearrangement uses TRBV15 and TRBJ2-5; D perhaps matches TRBD1 (6 bases). This CDR3 is built from 15 residues. V was clipped by 3 bases and J by 5 bases, with 16 bases between them. CDR1 is LNHNV, CDR2 YYDKDF, per germline (reference sequence). As DNA, the CDR3 is TGTGCCACCAGCAGTACAGGGTGGGCAGGGGAGACCCAGTACTTC. Encoded protein: CATSSTGWAGETQYF.

This clonotype was detected many times. The chain couples TRBV7-2 to TRBJ2-1; TRBD2 might be the D (6 bases). The CDR3 runs 15 residues. Germline V gene sequence: CDR1 SGHTA, CDR2 FQGNSA. The germline V and J ends were trimmed by 5 bases and 4 bases, with 15 bases remaining between them. The CDR3: CASSKGAGYYNEQFF. In nucleotides, the CDR3 is TGTGCCAGCAGCAAAGGAGCGGGTTATTACAATGAGCAGTTCTTC. Looking up the rest from reference TRBV7-2 and TRBJ2-1 gives the full variable domain: GAGVSQSPSNKVTEKGKDVELRCDPISGHTALYWYRQSLGQGLEFLIYFQGNSAPDKSGLPSDRFSAERTGGSVSTLTIQRTQQEDSAVYLCASSKGAGYYNEQFFGPGTRLTVL.

This clonotype was detected many times. The rearrangement links TRBV29-1 to TRBJ2-3, with 8 positions matching TRBD1. Germline CDR1 is SQVTM and CDR2 is ANQGSEA. This CDR3 has 15 residues. V gave up 4 bases and J gave up 5 bases; unmatched junction bases: 11. CDR3 amino acids: CSVGSGQGARDTQYF. The CDR3 DNA reads as TGCAGCGTTGGATCCGGACAGGGTGCTAGAGATACGCAGTATTTT.

V gene TRBV5-1 combines with J gene TRBJ2-3, with a tentative D call TRBD2 (6 bases). V lost 0 bases to trimming and J lost 6 bases, with 14 bases between them. Germline CDR1 is SGHRS and CDR2 is YFSETQ. CDR3 length: 15 amino acids. CDR3 sequence: CASSLVGGDVDTQYF. Here the CDR3 DNA reads TGCGCCAGCAGCTTGGTGGGGGGAGATGTGGATACGCAGTATTTT.

J is TRBJ2-7 and V is TRBV3-1, with TRBD1 as a possible D gene (6 bases). The CDR3 loop spans 16 amino acids. Germline V gene sequence: CDR1 LGHDT, CDR2 YNNKEL (reference sequence). Trimming stripped 6 bases from V and 1 base from J, with 19 bases between. The CDR3 region is CASSGNTGTSSYEQYF. CDR3 DNA: TGTGCCAGCAGTGGGAATACCGGGACAAGTTCCTACGAGCAGTACTTC.

This chain connects TRBV4-3 to TRBJ2-3; a weak D match, TRBD2 (5 bases). The V end lost 3 bases, the J end lost 2 bases, and 9 bases lay between the germline ends. The germline CDR1 and CDR2 sequences are LGHNA and YSLEER. This CDR3 has 14 amino acids. Here the CDR3 reads CASSHERNTDTQYF. In nucleotides, the CDR3 is TGCGCCAGCAGCCACGAGCGGAACACAGATACGCAGTATTTT.